This TCR beta chain was observed in a study of blood T cell repertoires in COVID-19 (dated by TCRdb to between 2020 and 2021). About the study as a whole: Samples from collaborators originated in the United States, Italy and Spain and spanned both the acute and convalescent phases of COVID-19. Samples came from the ongoing ImmuneRACE study (first 160 participants) plus 1,254 subjects from 6 global collaborators. HLA class I and class II types, where available, came from metadata supplied by the sample provider rather than from assay-based typing. The dataset comprised deeply sampled blood TCRbeta repertoires from subjects exposed to, actively infected with, or recovered from COVID-19. The repertoires were released in a freely available public database intended as a resource for research on the immune response to SARS-CoV-2. The prospective study material was composed of cDNA or gDNA derived from T cells, B-cell-depleted T cells, or PBMCs. Nearly every sample came with metadata listing a de-identified subject ID, COVID-19 status, age in years and sex. Study-level results and caveats: How much clinical and demographic metadata was included differed by source and by participant, and the metadata was provided uncurated.

This clone was seen a handful of times. What antigen it recognizes has not been identified. There are no base qualities to consult, and no much larger clone falls within one base. Other DNA sequences within the sample encode an identical CDR3. Trimming costs V 2 bases and J 3 bases, and their ends lie 10 bases apart. There are 14 amino acids in the CDR3, from cysteine to phenylalanine inclusive. The sequence is cut down to CDR3 DNA, 42 bases in frame from base 1. The germline V gene gives CDR1 as KGHSH and CDR2 as LQKENI. Collaborating institutions collected whole blood in K2EDTA tubes following their own protocols. For TCRbeta analysis, collaborator samples were shipped as frozen whole blood, as isolated PBMCs, or as DNA extracted from either sample type. TCRbeta CDR3 regions were amplified from genomic DNA by means of the immunoSEQ Assay, a bias-controlled multiplex PCR. In the source study's methods: Nucleated cell counts per sample were estimated from amplification of reference gene primers within the assay. To quantify the absolute abundance of each unique TCRbeta CDR3 rearrangement, sequence reads were collapsed and filtered. Productive Simpson clonality was computed per sample as the square root of Simpson's diversity index over productive rearrangements. This is the immuneACCESS table as TCRdb keeps it, with only in-frame sequences that have V and J called. A part of the clones is gone; compared with another copy, unresolved V genes explain less than half, and the rest is unexplained. The D gene and trimming were derived from the DNA, and the V and J assignments and clone size from that table. The sample table holds about 260,000 clones, of which approximately 84% were seen once. About 2% of the sample comes from the top ten.

Input material: peripheral blood. This TCR came from a woman at least 80 years old with acute or convalescent COVID-19. The sequence is built from TRBV18 and TRBJ1-2; matching of 6 bases hints at TRBD1 as the D gene. The CDR3 protein is CASSPLQGDYGYTF. The bases are TGTGCCAGCTCACCATTACAGGGCGACTATGGCTACACCTTC. The CDR3, completed at both ends by the reference TRBV18 and TRBJ1-2 genes, gives the full variable domain NAGVMQNPRHLVRRRGQEARLRCSPMKGHSHVYWYRQLPEEGLKFMVYLQKENIIDESGMPKERFSAEFPKEGPSILRIQQVVRGDSAAYFCASSPLQGDYGYTFGSGTRLTVV.